The rows below give T cell receptor beta chains drawn from one sample of a study of blood T cell repertoires in COVID-19. This table comes from immunoSEQ multiplex PCR, and its TCRdb copy is limited to in-frame clones, with some not included. Here the sample spans around 72,000 clones, around 87% being singletons. The specimen was peripheral blood. The receptors shown here come from a man in his fifties with active COVID-19. CDR3s include the opening cysteine and the closing phenylalanine or tryptophan. A D gene is named only where the DNA matches it firmly. The listing skips clone size in some rows; elsewhere it reads once, few, many or a size class.

D gene,clone size,V gene,J gene,CDR3 protein,CDR3 DNA
-,few,TRBV6-6,TRBJ2-2,CASSYTGNTGELFF,TGTGCCAGCAGCTACACAGGGAACACCGGGGAGCTGTTTTTT
-,-,TRBV12-3/TRBV12-4,TRBJ1-2,CASSLETSYGYTF,TGTGCCAGCAGTTTAGAGACTAGCTATGGCTACACCTTC
TRBD1,-,TRBV5-4,TRBJ2-2,CASSRGQDHTGELFF,TGTGCCAGCAGCAGAGGACAGGATCACACCGGGGAGCTGTTTTTT
-,once,TRBV28,TRBJ1-2,CASSSRTYGYAF,TGTGCCAGCAGTTCGCGGACTTATGGCTACGCCTTC
-,-,TRBV30,TRBJ2-4,CAWSVSRGGKNIQYF,TGTGCCTGGAGTGTATCCAGGGGCGGGAAAAACATTCAGTACTTC
-,-,TRBV14,TRBJ1-4,CASSRGRDNEKLFF,TGTGCCAGCAGCCGGGGCAGGGATAATGAAAAACTGTTTTTT
TRBD2,-,TRBV5-1,TRBJ2-1,CASSLGPLADNEQFF,TGCGCCAGCAGCTTGGGACCCCTAGCGGACAATGAGCAGTTCTTC
TRBD1,-,TRBV28,TRBJ1-1,CASSPTGTGDMSAFF,TGTGCCAGCAGTCCCACCGGGACAGGGGATATGTCGGCTTTCTTT
TRBD1,-,TRBV15,TRBJ2-7,CATSRAGTGPYEQYF,TGTGCCACCAGCAGAGCCGGGACAGGGCCCTACGAGCAGTACTTC
TRBD2,-,TRBV30,TRBJ2-1,CAWSTLAVSNEQFF,TGTGCCTGGAGTACACTAGCGGTTTCCAATGAGCAGTTCTTC
-,-,TRBV7-2,TRBJ1-2,CASSLREKNYGYTF,TGTGCCAGCAGCTTAAGGGAGAAAAACTATGGCTACACCTTC
-,once,TRBV11-2,TRBJ1-4,CASRTNSVVNEKLFF,TGTGCCAGCAGGACGAACAGTGTGGTTAATGAAAAACTGTTTTTT
TRBD1,-,TRBV28,TRBJ1-4,CASSLPQTGSEKLFF,TGTGCCAGCAGTTTACCCCAGACAGGGTCTGAAAAACTGTTTTTT
-,-,TRBV6-2/TRBV6-3,TRBJ2-4,CASSYQRQRRNIQYF,TGTGCCAGCAGTTATCAGCGACAGAGACGAAACATTCAGTACTTC
TRBD1,-,TRBV2,TRBJ1-2,CASRAGTANYGYTF,TGTGCCAGCAGGGCCGGGACAGCTAACTATGGCTACACCTTC
-,-,TRBV7-2,TRBJ2-1,CASSLVARNGEQFF,TGTGCCAGCAGCCTAGTGGCGAGGAATGGTGAGCAGTTCTTC
-,-,TRBV10-1,TRBJ2-4,CASSGRLPSDLAKNIQYF,TGCGCCAGCAGTGGAAGATTACCCTCGGACTTAGCCAAAAACATTCAGTACTTC
TRBD2,few,TRBV6-2/TRBV6-3,TRBJ2-1,CASSTHGGGAYNEQFF,TGTGCCAGCAGCACGCACGGGGGGGGAGCCTACAATGAGCAGTTCTTC
-,-,TRBV10-3,TRBJ2-5,CAISELQQETQYF,TGTGCCATCAGTGAGCTACAGCAAGAGACCCAGTACTTC
TRBD1,-,TRBV5-6,TRBJ1-5,CASSLWGQDSNQPQHF,TGTGCCAGCAGCTTGTGGGGACAGGATAGCAATCAGCCCCAGCATTTT
TRBD1,-,TRBV7-8,TRBJ1-6,CASSPGDRDSPLHF,TGTGCCAGCAGCCCTGGGGACAGGGATTCACCCCTCCACTTT
TRBD2,-,TRBV5-1,TRBJ2-5,CASSSLAGGYRETQYF,TGCGCCAGCAGCTCACTAGCGGGGGGTTACCGAGAGACCCAGTACTTC
TRBD1,-,TRBV18,TRBJ2-7,CASSRQGGEQYF,TGTGCCAGCTCAAGACAGGGGGGCGAGCAGTACTTC
TRBD1,-,TRBV28,TRBJ2-2,CASSLTGPSENGELFF,TGTGCCAGCAGTTTGACAGGGCCTTCGGAAAACGGGGAGCTGTTTTTT
TRBD2,-,TRBV14,TRBJ2-7,CASSQAGGSEQYF,TGTGCCAGCAGCCAAGCGGGAGGTAGCGAGCAGTACTTC
-,-,TRBV6-5,TRBJ2-7,CASSYSNRPYLDEQYF,TGTGCCAGCAGTTACTCTAACAGACCCTATTTGGACGAGCAGTACTTC
-,-,TRBV19,TRBJ2-2,CASSRRENTGELFF,TGTGCCAGTAGTCGCAGGGAGAACACCGGGGAGCTGTTTTTT
TRBD1,few,TRBV27,TRBJ2-7,CASAKTGTGPYEQYF,TGTGCCAGCGCCAAGACCGGGACAGGACCCTACGAGCAGTACTTC
-,-,TRBV30,TRBJ2-2,CAWDSNSNTGELFF,TGTGCCTGGGACTCCAATTCGAACACCGGGGAGCTGTTTTTT
TRBD1,-,TRBV25-1,TRBJ1-6,CASSPSGTGGETSPLHF,TGTGCCAGCAGTCCCTCCGGCACAGGGGGCGAAACCTCACCCCTCCACTTT
TRBD1,-,TRBV19,TRBJ2-1,CASSMARTGARGEQFF,TGTGCCAGTAGTATGGCCCGGACAGGGGCAAGGGGTGAGCAGTTCTTC
TRBD1,-,TRBV20-1,TRBJ1-5,CSASFLGRTGGGQPQHF,TGCAGTGCTAGTTTTCTAGGGAGGACAGGGGGAGGTCAGCCCCAGCATTTT
TRBD2,-,TRBV28,TRBJ2-7,CASSSWTSGKTVYEQYF,TGTGCCAGCAGTTCCTGGACTAGCGGGAAGACTGTCTACGAGCAGTACTTC
TRBD1,-,TRBV30,TRBJ1-2,CAWSPGTANYGYTF,TGTGCCTGGAGTCCCGGGACAGCTAACTATGGCTACACCTTC
TRBD2,-,TRBV7-9,TRBJ2-1,CASSLWTSGANEQFF,TGTGCCAGCAGCCTGTGGACTAGCGGGGCTAATGAGCAGTTCTTC
TRBD2,-,TRBV4-3,TRBJ2-2,CASSHSPPGSGTNTGELFF,TGCGCCAGCAGCCATTCCCCCCCGGGTAGCGGGACGAACACCGGGGAGCTGTTTTTT
TRBD1,-,TRBV6-5,TRBJ2-3,CASRARQGPTDTQYF,TGTGCCAGCAGGGCACGACAGGGGCCCACAGATACGCAGTATTTT
-,-,TRBV5-5,TRBJ2-1,CASSLDREEFF,TGTGCCAGCAGCTTGGACCGTGAGGAGTTCTTC
-,once,TRBV3-1/TRBV3-2,TRBJ2-7,CASSQDARRAQYF,TGTGCCAGCAGCCAAGACGCCCGGCGGGCCCAGTACTTC
-,-,TRBV27,TRBJ1-2,CASSLTGQNYGYTF,TGTGCCAGCAGCCTTACGGGACAAAACTATGGCTACACCTTC
-,-,TRBV7-9,TRBJ1-2,CASSSGAYGYTF,TGTGCCAGCAGCTCGGGTGCCTATGGCTACACCTTC
-,once,TRBV7-2,TRBJ2-5,CASSLGRGSQTQYF,TGTGCCAGCAGCTTAGGAAGGGGCAGCCAGACCCAGTACTTC
TRBD1,-,TRBV6-1,TRBJ2-5,CASSEPDRGIKTQYF,TGTGCCAGCAGTGAACCCGACAGGGGTATAAAGACCCAGTACTTC
-,once,TRBV11-2,TRBJ1-6,CASSLDSGLNSPLHF,TGTGCCAGCAGCTTAGATTCCGGTCTTAATTCACCCCTCCACTTT
-,-,TRBV28,TRBJ2-3,CASSSPRYRVGTDTQYF,TGTGCCAGCAGTTCCCCACGGTACAGGGTGGGCACAGATACGCAGTATTTT
-,-,TRBV6-4,TRBJ2-1,CASSRSLDSNEQFF,TGTGCCAGCAGTCGATCACTAGATTCCAATGAGCAGTTCTTC
-,-,TRBV25-1,TRBJ2-3,CASMAGVWSTDTQYF,TGTGCCAGCATGGCCGGGGTATGGAGCACAGATACGCAGTATTTT
TRBD2,-,TRBV10-3,TRBJ2-1,CAISDFQLAGDDEQFF,TGTGCCATCAGTGACTTCCAACTAGCGGGAGACGATGAGCAGTTCTTC
-,-,TRBV4-1,TRBJ2-3,CASSPLGPYTDTQYF,TGCGCCAGCAGCCCCCTGGGCCCTTACACAGATACGCAGTATTTT
TRBD1,-,TRBV2,TRBJ1-2,CASSDRGLGYGYTF,TGTGCCAGCAGCGACAGGGGGCTGGGGTATGGCTACACCTTC
TRBD1,-,TRBV27,TRBJ1-1,CASSPPRGRGLFANTEAFF,TGTGCCAGCAGTCCCCCCCGGGGCAGGGGGCTTTTTGCGAACACTGAAGCTTTCTTT
TRBD1,-,TRBV7-3,TRBJ2-1,CASSLSSPGQGARQFF,TGTGCCAGCAGCTTATCGTCTCCGGGACAGGGGGCCAGGCAGTTCTTC